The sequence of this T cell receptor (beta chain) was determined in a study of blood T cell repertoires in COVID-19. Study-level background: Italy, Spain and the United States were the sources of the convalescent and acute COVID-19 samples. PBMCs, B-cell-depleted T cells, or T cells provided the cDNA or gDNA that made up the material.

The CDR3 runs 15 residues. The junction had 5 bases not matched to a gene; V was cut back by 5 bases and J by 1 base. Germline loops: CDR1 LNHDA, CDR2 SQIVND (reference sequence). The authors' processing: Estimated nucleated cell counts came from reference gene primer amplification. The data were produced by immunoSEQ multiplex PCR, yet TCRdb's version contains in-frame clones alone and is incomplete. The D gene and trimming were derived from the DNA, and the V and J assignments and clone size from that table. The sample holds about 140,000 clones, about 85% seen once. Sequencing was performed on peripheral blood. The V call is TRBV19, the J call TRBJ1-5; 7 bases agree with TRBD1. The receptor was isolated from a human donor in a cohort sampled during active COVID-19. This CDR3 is CASSGAGGSNQPQHF. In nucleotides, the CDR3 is TGTGCCAGTAGTGGCGCAGGGGGGAGCAATCAGCCCCAGCATTTT.